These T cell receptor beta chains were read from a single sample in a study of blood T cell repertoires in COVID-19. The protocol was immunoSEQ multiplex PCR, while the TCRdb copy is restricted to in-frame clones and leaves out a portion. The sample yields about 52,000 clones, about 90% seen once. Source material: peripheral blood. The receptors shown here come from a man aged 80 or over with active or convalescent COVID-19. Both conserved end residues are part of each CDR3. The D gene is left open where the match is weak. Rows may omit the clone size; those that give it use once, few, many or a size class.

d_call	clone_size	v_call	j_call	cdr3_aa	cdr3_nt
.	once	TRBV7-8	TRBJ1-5	CASSQSGAGVVQPQHF	TGTGCCAGCAGCCAAAGTGGGGCAGGGGTTGTTCAGCCCCAGCATTTT
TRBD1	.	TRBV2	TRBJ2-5	CASRGTGEETQYF	TGTGCCAGCAGGGGGACAGGGGAGGAGACCCAGTACTTC
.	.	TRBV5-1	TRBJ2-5	CASSFDSPPQYF	TGCGCCAGCAGCTTCGACAGTCCGCCCCAGTACTTC
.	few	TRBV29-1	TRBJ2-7	CSVRGGGSEQYF	TGCAGCGTGAGGGGGGGAGGGTCCGAGCAGTACTTC
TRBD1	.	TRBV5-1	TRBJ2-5	CASSLAPGTEETQYF	TGCGCCAGCAGCTTGGCCCCTGGGACAGAGGAGACCCAGTACTTC
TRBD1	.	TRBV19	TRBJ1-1	CASSTQTGGFEAFF	TGTGCCAGTAGTACCCAGACAGGGGGCTTTGAAGCTTTCTTT
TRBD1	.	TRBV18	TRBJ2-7	CASSLGQGRSYEQYF	TGTGCCAGCTCACTGGGACAGGGCCGCTCCTACGAGCAGTACTTC
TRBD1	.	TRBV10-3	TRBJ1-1	CAITGQGPEAFF	TGTGCCATCACCGGACAGGGCCCTGAAGCTTTCTTT
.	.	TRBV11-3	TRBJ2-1	CASSLNTAGPHFF	TGTGCCAGCAGCTTAAATACGGCGGGGCCTCATTTCTTC
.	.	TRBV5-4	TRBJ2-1	CASSYGTGDLQWQFF	TGTGCCAGCAGCTACGGGACGGGGGACCTTCAGTGGCAGTTCTTC
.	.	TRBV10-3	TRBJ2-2	CAIRRGGAGADAGELFF	TGTGCCATCAGGAGGGGTGGGGCAGGGGCAGATGCCGGGGAGCTGTTTTTT
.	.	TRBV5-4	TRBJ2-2	CASSPRDTTGELFF	TGTGCCAGCAGCCCCCGGGACACCACCGGGGAGCTGTTTTTT
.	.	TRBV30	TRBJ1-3	CACRDSGNTIYF	TGTGCCTGTCGGGACTCCGGAAACACCATATATTTT
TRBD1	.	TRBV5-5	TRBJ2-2	CASSLALQGTGELFF	TGTGCCAGCAGCTTGGCCCTACAGGGGACCGGGGAGCTGTTTTTT
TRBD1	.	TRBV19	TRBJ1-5	CATLNRDRGLQPQHF	TGTGCCACCCTAAACCGGGACAGGGGGCTTCAGCCCCAGCATTTT
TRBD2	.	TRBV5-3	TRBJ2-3	CAPGGGGTDTQYF	TGTGCCCCTGGGGGAGGGGGCACAGATACGCAGTATTTT
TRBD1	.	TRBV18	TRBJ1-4	CASSPGQGRPEKLFF	TGTGCCAGCTCACCGGGACAGGGACGTCCTGAAAAACTGTTTTTT
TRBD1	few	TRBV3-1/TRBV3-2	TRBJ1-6	CASSQHGGQGGNSPLHF	TGTGCCAGCAGCCAGCATGGGGGACAGGGTGGAAATTCACCCCTCCACTTT
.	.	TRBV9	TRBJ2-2	CASSVGGIFTGELFF	TGTGCCAGCAGCGTAGGAGGGATATTCACCGGGGAGCTGTTTTTT
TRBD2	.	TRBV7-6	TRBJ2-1	CASSLGGAGGWQFF	TGTGCCAGCAGCTTAGGAGGGGCGGGGGGTTGGCAGTTCTTC
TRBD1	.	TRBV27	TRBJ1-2	CASSSTRGQGDYGYTF	TGTGCCAGCAGCTCAACACGGGGACAGGGAGACTATGGCTACACCTTC
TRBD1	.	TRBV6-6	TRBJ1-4	CASSLTGGNEKLFF	TGTGCCAGCAGTCTGACAGGGGGGAATGAAAAACTGTTTTTT
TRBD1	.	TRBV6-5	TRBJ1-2	CASRPGTDLSGGYTF	TGTGCCAGCAGACCCGGGACAGATCTTTCAGGGGGCTACACCTTC
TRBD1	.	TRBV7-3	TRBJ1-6	CASSQTGGGGSPLHF	TGTGCCAGCAGCCAAACAGGGGGCGGGGGTTCACCCCTCCACTTT
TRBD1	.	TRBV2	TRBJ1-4	CASSDRGRDEKLFF	TGTGCCAGCAGTGACAGGGGGCGTGATGAAAAACTGTTTTTT
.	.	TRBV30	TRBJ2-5	CAWIGWASEETQYF	TGTGCCTGGATTGGTTGGGCCTCAGAAGAGACCCAGTACTTC
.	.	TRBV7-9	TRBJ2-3	CASSSGGASPGDTQYF	TGTGCCAGCAGCTCCGGAGGGGCTAGCCCCGGAGATACGCAGTATTTT